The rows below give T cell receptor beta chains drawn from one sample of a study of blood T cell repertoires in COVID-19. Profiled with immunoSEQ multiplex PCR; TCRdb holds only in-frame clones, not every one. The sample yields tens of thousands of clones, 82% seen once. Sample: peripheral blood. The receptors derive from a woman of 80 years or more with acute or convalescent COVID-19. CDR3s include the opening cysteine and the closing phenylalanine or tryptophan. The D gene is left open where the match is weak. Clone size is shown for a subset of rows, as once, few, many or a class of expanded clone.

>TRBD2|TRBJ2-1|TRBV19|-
TGTGCCAGTAGTCTCAGGACTAGCGGGAGCAATGAGCAGTTCTTC
CASSLRTSGSNEQFF
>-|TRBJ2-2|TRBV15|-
TGTGCCACCGCACCCCTACAGGGAAACACCGGGGAGCTGTTTTTT
CATAPLQGNTGELFF
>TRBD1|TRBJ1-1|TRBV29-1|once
TGCAGCGTTTCCAGACAGGGAGGCACTGAAGCTTTCTTT
CSVSRQGGTEAFF
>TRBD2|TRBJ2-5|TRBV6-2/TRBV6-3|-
TGTGCCAGCAGTTGGGGTGGGGCTAGCGGTCAAGAGACCCAGTACTTC
CASSWGGASGQETQYF
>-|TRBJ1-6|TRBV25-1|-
TGTGCCAGCTCTCTAGGACAGACGAATAATTCACCCCTCCACTTT
CASSLGQTNNSPLHF
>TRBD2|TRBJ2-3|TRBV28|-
TGTGCCAGCAGTTTCTTCGGGACGGGAGGGGGGGCCGTTGCAGATACGCAGTATTTT
CASSFFGTGGGAVADTQYF
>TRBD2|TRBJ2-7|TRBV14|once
TGTGCCAGCAGCCAAGTAGCAAGCGGGAGGCTCGGCTCCTACGAGCAGTACTTC
CASSQVASGRLGSYEQYF
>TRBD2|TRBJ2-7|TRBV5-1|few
TGCGCCAGCAGCTTGGGGGGCGGGAGGGGCTACGAGCAGTACTTC
CASSLGGGRGYEQYF
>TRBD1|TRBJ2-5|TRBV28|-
TGTGCCAGCAGTTGGGCAGGGGGTCAGCAAGAGACCCAGTACTTC
CASSWAGGQQETQYF
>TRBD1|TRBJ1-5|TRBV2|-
TGTGCCAGCAGTGAGGAGGGACAGGGAAGAAATCAGCCCCAGCATTTT
CASSEEGQGRNQPQHF
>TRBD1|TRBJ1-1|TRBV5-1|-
TGCGCCAGCAGCCTGGGACAGGGCATTACTGAAGCTTTCTTT
CASSLGQGITEAFF
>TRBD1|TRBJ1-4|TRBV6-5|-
TGTGCCAGCAGTCCACAGGGGGGAACTAATGAAAAACTGTTTTTT
CASSPQGGTNEKLFF
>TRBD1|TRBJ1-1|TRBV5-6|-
TGTGCCAGCAGCTTGCAAGGGGGCGTGGGCACTGAAGCTTTCTTT
CASSLQGGVGTEAFF
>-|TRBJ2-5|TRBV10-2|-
TGCGCCAGTGCAATCGGAGGGCGAGAAGAGACCCAGTACTTC
CASAIGGREETQYF
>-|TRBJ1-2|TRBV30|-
TGTGCCTGGAGGGACAGAACTTATGGCTACACCTTC
CAWRDRTYGYTF
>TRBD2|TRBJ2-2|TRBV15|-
TGTGCCACCAGCAGAGATTTCGCGGGGGGCCGGGAGCTGTTTTTT
CATSRDFAGGRELFF
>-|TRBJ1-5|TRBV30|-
TGTGCCTGGAGTGTAAGAGGGTATCAGCCCCAGCATTTT
CAWSVRGYQPQHF
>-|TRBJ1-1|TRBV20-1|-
TGCAGTGCTGAGGTCCCTGAAGCTTTCTTT
CSAEVPEAFF
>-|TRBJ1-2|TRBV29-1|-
TGCAGCGTTGTTGAGACTATGGGCTACACCTTC
CSVVETMGYTF
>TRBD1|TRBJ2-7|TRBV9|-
TGTGCCAGCAGCCCTGGGTCGAGGGGACAGGGGGACTACGAGCAGTACTTC
CASSPGSRGQGDYEQYF
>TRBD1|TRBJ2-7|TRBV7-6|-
TGTGCCAGCAGTCCAAGACAGGGACAGTTTAGCTACGAGCAGTACTTC
CASSPRQGQFSYEQYF
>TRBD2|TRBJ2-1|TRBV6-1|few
TGTGCCAGCAGTGAACCCCCCTTAGCGGGCGGGGGGACGGATGAGCAGTTCTTC
CASSEPPLAGGGTDEQFF
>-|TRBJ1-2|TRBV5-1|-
TGCGCCAGCACCTCCGGGGGAGGGAGCTATGGCTACACCTTC
CASTSGGGSYGYTF